A single sample gave rise to the 4 T cell receptor beta chains below, sequenced in a study of blood T cell repertoires in COVID-19. Here immunoSEQ multiplex PCR was the method, and the copy in TCRdb shows in-frame clones only, minus some. The sample has some 59,000 clones, 80% to 85% seen once. Sequences were obtained from peripheral blood. The receptors here all came from a man aged 30-40 years with COVID-19, enrolled during active disease.

This sequence joins TRBV12-2 and TRBJ2-6; the table's D call, TRBD2, was not checked against the DNA. TRBV12-2 is a known pseudogene. This CDR3 has 19 residues. CDR3 residues: CASRYGGGGATSGANVLTF. CDR3 coding DNA: TGTGCAAGTCGCTACGGGGGAGGCGGGGCCACCTCTGGGGCCAACGTCCTGACTTTC.

The chain carries TRBV9 and TRBJ2-3, with TRBD2 identical over 8 bases. The CDR3 has 13 residues. Germline V lookup: CDR1 SGDLS, CDR2 YYNGEE. The junction had 0 bases not matched to a gene; V was cut back by 3 bases and J by 3 bases. This CDR3 is CASSASGTDTQYF. The CDR3 region has the DNA TGTGCCAGCAGCGCTAGCGGGACAGATACGCAGTATTTT.

CDR3 sequence reads: CASSLYRYGNTIYF. CDR3 bases: TGTGCCAGCAGTTTATACAGATATGGAAACACCATATATTTT. The chain couples TRBV28 to TRBJ1-3; D is unresolved. V was trimmed by 1 base and J by 3 bases, leaving 7 bases between them. Germline V gene sequence: CDR1 MDHEN, CDR2 SYDVKM. The CDR3 totals 14 residues.

In its sample, this clone was seen a few times. J is TRBJ2-7 and V is TRBV28; 7 nucleotides line up with TRBD1. CDR1 is MDHEN and CDR2 is SYDVKM in the germline V gene. V lost 4 bases to trimming and J lost 3 bases; unmatched junction nucleotides: 15. The CDR3 is made up of 17 amino acids. CDR3 nucleotide sequence: TGTGCCAGCAGTTCTCAGGTAGGGGGCAAAGGAGGCTACGAGCAGTACTTC. As protein: CASSSQVGGKGGYEQYF. The full variable domain, with the rest looked up from reference TRBV28 and TRBJ2-7, is DVKVTQSSRYLVKRTGEKVFLECVQDMDHENMFWYRQDPGLGLRLIYFSYDVKMKEKGDIPEGYSVSREKKERFSLILESASTNQTSMYLCASSSQVGGKGGYEQYFGPGTRLTVT.